This T cell receptor (beta chain) was recovered during a study of quantifying T cell responses using KT2 cells. Study context: Reverse transcription used primers in the TCR alpha and beta constant regions.

CDR1 is SQVTM and CDR2 is ANQGSEA in the germline V gene. The CDR3 has 15 residues. V was clipped by 8 bases and J by 4 bases; unmatched bases: 14. This clonotype was seen only a few times. Each cDNA got a UMI-containing oligo ligated at its 3' end. An equimolar mix of RC1.1 and RC1.2 primed the beta chain across TRBC1 and TRBC2. Separate processing of TCR alpha and beta chains began at the second PCR. TCRdb used MiXCR to reprocess the UMI-ligation and nested PCR reads, holding one entry per CDR3 protein. The sample shows 40,000 to 60,000 distinct CDR3 sequences, roughly 10% of them seen only once. The rearrangement links TRBV29-1 to TRBJ2-5; TRBD1 matches at 9 bases. The clonotype was recovered from a human donor. The sequenced sample consisted of PBMCs spiked with cells of the T cell clone KT2. The CDR3, as DNA: TGCAGCACCGGGACAGGGACGTTTTTGGGAGAGACCCAGTACTTC. It yields the protein CSTGTGTFLGETQYF.